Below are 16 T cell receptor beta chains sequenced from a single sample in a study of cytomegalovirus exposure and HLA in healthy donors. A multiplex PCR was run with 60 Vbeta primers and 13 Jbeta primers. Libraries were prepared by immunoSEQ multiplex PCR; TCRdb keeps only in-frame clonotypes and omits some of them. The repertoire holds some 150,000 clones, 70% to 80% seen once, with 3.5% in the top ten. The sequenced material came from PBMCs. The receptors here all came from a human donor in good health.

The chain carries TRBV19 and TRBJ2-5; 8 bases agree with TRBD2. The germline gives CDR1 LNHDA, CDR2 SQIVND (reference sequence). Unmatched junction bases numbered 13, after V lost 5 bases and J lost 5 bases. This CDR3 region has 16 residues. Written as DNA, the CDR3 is TGTGCCAGTAGTCCCCTGGGCGGGGGGCCGAGGGAGACCCAGTACTTC. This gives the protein CASSPLGGGPRETQYF.

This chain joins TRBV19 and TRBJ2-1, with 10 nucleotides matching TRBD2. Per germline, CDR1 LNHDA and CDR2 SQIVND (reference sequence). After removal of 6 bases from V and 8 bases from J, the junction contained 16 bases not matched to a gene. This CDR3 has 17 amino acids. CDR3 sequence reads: CASRTGPTSGWDDEQFF. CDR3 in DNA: TGTGCCAGTAGAACGGGCCCGACTAGCGGGTGGGACGATGAGCAGTTCTTC.

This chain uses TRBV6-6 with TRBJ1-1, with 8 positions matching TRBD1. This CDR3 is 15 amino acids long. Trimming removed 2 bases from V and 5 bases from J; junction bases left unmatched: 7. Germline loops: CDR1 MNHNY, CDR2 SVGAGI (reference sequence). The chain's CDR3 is CASSYDPGGGTEAFF. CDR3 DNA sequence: TGTGCCAGCAGTTACGATCCAGGGGGCGGGACTGAAGCTTTCTTT.

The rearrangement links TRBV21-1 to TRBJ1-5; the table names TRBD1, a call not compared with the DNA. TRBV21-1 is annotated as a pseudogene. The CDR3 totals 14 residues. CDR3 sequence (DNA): TGTGCCAGCGGACAGGACGATAGCAATCAGCCCCAGCATTTT. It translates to CASGQDDSNQPQHF.

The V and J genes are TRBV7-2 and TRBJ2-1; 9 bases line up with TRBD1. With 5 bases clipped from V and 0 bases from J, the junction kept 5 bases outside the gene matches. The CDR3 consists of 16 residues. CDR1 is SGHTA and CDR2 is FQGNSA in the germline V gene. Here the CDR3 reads CASSDMTGGSYNEQFF. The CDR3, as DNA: TGTGCCAGCAGCGACATGACAGGGGGCTCCTACAATGAGCAGTTCTTC.

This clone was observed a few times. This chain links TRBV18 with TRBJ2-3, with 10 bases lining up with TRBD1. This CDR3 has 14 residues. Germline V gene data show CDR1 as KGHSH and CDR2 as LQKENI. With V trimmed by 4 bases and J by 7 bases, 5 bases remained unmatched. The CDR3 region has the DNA TGTGCCAGCTCACTAACGGACAGGGGGAATACGCAGTATTTT. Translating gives CASSLTDRGNTQYF.

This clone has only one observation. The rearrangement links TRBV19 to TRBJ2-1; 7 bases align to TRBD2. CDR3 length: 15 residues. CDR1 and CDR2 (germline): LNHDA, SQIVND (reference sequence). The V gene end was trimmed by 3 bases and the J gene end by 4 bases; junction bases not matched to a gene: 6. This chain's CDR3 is CASSISSGVYNEQFF. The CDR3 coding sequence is TGTGCCAGTAGTATCTCTAGCGGAGTTTACAATGAGCAGTTCTTC. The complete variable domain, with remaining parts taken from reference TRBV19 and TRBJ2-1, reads DGGITQSPKYLFRKEGQNVTLSCEQNLNHDAMYWYRQDPGQGLRLIYYSQIVNDFQKGDIAEGYSVSREKKESFPLTVTSAQKNPTAFYLCASSISSGVYNEQFFGPGTRLTVL.

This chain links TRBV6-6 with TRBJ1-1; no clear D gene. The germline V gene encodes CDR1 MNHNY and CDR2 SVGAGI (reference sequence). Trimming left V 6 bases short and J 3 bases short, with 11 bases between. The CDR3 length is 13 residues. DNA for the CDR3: TGTGCCAGCAGACTGGGCGGGGACACTGAAGCTTTCTTT. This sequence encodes CASRLGGDTEAFF.

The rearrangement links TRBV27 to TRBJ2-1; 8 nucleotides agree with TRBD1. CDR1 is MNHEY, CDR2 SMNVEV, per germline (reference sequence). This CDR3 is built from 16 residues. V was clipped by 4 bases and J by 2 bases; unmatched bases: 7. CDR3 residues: CASSSQTGVTYNEQFF. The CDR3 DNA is TGTGCCAGCAGTTCCCAGACAGGGGTAACCTACAATGAGCAGTTCTTC.

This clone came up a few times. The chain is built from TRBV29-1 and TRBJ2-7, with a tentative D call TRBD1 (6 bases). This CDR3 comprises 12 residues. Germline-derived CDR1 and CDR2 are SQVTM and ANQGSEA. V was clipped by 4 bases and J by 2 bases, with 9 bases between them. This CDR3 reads CSVGWDTYEQYF. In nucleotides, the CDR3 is TGCAGCGTTGGATGGGACACCTACGAGCAGTACTTC.

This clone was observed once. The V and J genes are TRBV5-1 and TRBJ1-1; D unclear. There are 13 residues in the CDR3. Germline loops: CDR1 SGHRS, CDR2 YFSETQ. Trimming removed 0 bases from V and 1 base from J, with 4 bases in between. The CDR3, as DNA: TGCGCCAGCAGCTTGGGGGCGAACACTGAAGCTTTCTTT. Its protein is CASSLGANTEAFF.

Here the CDR3 DNA reads TGTGCCAGCAGCTTAGGAGGGCCCGGGGGAGAGCAGTACTTC. Residues: CASSLGGPGGEQYF. The rearrangement joins TRBV11-2 to TRBJ2-7; D may be TRBD2 (6 bases). This CDR3 is built from 14 residues. The germline V gene encodes CDR1 SGHAT and CDR2 FQNNGV. V lost 1 base, J lost 7 bases, and 14 bases lay in between.

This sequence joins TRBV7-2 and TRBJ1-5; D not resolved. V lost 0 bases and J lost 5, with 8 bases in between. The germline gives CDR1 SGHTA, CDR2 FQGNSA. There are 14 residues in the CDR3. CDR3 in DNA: TGTGCCAGCAGCTTAGCAATCAGTGATCAGCCCCAGCATTTT. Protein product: CASSLAISDQPQHF.

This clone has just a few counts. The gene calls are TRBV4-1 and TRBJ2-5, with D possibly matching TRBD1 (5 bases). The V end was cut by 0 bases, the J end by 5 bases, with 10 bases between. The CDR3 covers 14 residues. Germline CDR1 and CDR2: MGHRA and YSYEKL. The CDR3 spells CASSQDRGWETQYF. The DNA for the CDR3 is TGCGCCAGCAGCCAAGATAGGGGATGGGAGACCCAGTACTTC.

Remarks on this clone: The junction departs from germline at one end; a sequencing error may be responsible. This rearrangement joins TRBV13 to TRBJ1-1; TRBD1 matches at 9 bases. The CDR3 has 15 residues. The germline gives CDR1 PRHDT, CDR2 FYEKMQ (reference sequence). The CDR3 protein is CASSPQGQGNSEAFF. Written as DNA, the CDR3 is TGTGCCAGCAGCCCGCAAGGACAGGGGAACTCTGAAGCTTTCTTT.

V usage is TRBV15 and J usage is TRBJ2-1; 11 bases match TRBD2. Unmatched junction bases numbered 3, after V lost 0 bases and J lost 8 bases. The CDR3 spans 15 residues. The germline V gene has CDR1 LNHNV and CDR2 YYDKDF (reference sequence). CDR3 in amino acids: CATSREILAGDEQFF. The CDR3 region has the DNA TGTGCCACCAGCAGAGAAATACTAGCGGGGGATGAGCAGTTCTTC.